This T cell receptor (beta chain) is from a study of human T cells and chemical hapten exposure. This CDR3 comprises 14 residues. Germline V gene lookup returns CDR1 SQVTM and CDR2 ANQGSEA. V was trimmed by 4 bases and J by 1 base, leaving 13 bases between them. This sample's time point: healthy volunteer bleed at 2 weeks. Total RNA was isolated from unfractionated whole blood. Whole-study results and caveats: Counts of TCRs above 1 in 1000 frequency stayed unchanged with DPC sensitization.

Library preparation tagged each individual cDNA molecule with a unique molecular identifier. TCRdb redid the calling of the RACE reads with MiXCR, one entry per CDR3 protein. This table holds about 46,000 distinct CDR3 sequences, approximately 4.5% found once. This clonotype showed up many times. Its antigen is still unknown. The chain is built from TRBV29-1 and TRBJ1-2, with D possibly matching TRBD1 (5 bases). The source material was whole blood. The TCR sequence derives from a female donor in good health. Some clones in this sample may be carry-over from other donors' samples. The CDR3 is CSVGEGPINYGYTF. CDR3 sequence (DNA): TGCAGCGTTGGCGAGGGGCCGATTAACTATGGCTACACCTTC. Complete variable domain (other parts from reference TRBV29-1 and TRBJ1-2): SAVISQKPSRDICQRGTSLTIQCQVDSQVTMMFWYRQQPGQSLTLIATANQGSEATYESGFVIDKFPISRPNLTFSTLTVSNMSPEDSSIYLCSVGEGPINYGYTFGSGTRLTVV.